This note documents a single TCR beta chain sequence. This sample is drawn from a study of blood T cell repertoires in COVID-19. TCRdb's copy holds only in-frame clones and misses some; the assay was immunoSEQ multiplex PCR. The repertoire includes around 100,000 clones, 69% of them detected once, and approximately 6.2% sits in the top ten. There are 15 residues in the CDR3. Germline CDR1 reads LNHDA; CDR2 reads SQIVND (reference sequence). V shed 6 bases and J 5 bases; nucleotides not matched to a gene: 10. The source is a man older than 75 with acute or convalescent COVID-19. The chain links TRBV19 to TRBJ2-3; 8 bases fit TRBD2. Material for sequencing was peripheral blood. The CDR3 protein is CASSPAGGRGDTQYF. In DNA form, the CDR3 reads TGTGCCAGTAGCCCGGCGGGGGGAAGGGGAGATACGCAGTATTTT. Supplemented by reference TRBV19 and TRBJ2-3, the full variable domain reads DGGITQSPKYLFRKEGQNVTLSCEQNLNHDAMYWYRQDPGQGLRLIYYSQIVNDFQKGDIAEGYSVSREKKESFPLTVTSAQKNPTAFYLCASSPAGGRGDTQYFGPGTRLTVL.